This passage covers 9 T cell receptor beta chains from one sample sequenced in a study of T cells in Graves' hyperthyroidism and ophthalmopathy. It was RNA transcripts that yielded the amplified TCR beta CDR3 regions. RT-PCR in the first round (using the HTBI primer set) targeted the TCR CDR3. TCRdb analysed the multiplex PCR reads with MiXCR anew, one entry per CDR3 protein. The top ten hold under 13% of the sample, which has approximately 28,000 distinct CDR3 sequences, roughly 45% seen once. Sequenced sample: blood. Receptors originate from a woman aged 25 to 45 with Graves' hyperthyroidism.

This clonotype appeared many times. This rearrangement joins TRBV27 to TRBJ1-5; D unresolved. Germline CDR1 MNHEY, CDR2 SMNVEV (reference sequence). The V end was cut by 7 bases, the J end by 1 base, with 11 bases between. The CDR3 consists of 14 residues. The CDR3 sequence: CASNDNKSNQPQHF. DNA of the CDR3: TGTGCCAGCAACGACAATAAAAGCAATCAGCCCCAGCATTTT.

This chain uses TRBV3-1 with TRBJ1-1; TRBD1 might be the D (5 bases). There are 17 residues in the CDR3. Trimming pared 4 bases from V and 6 bases from J, leaving 24 bases between. Germline assignment: CDR1 LGHDT and CDR2 YNNKEL (reference sequence). Here the CDR3 reads CASSPPGALSGGSEAFF. CDR3 DNA: TGTGCCAGCAGCCCCCCTGGGGCCCTGTCGGGAGGTTCTGAAGCTTTCTTT.

V usage is TRBV12-3 or TRBV12-4 and J usage is TRBJ1-1; perhaps TRBD1 as D (5 bases). The CDR3 has 15 amino acids. V lost 5 bases to trimming and J lost 3 bases, with 16 bases between them. The DNA for the CDR3 is TGTGCCAGCAGTCGTGGGGGTTATGGCTACACTGAAGCTTTCTTT. This gives the protein CASSRGGYGYTEAFF.

This clonotype ranks as medium-sized. The chain joins TRBV19 to TRBJ1-5, with D uncertain. Trimming cost V 5 bases and J 4 bases, with 6 bases left between them. Germline values: CDR1 LNHDA, CDR2 SQIVND (reference sequence). CDR3 size: 12 residues. Here the CDR3 reads CASSFQNQPQHF. The CDR3 DNA reads as TGTGCCAGTAGTTTTCAGAATCAGCCCCAGCATTTT. The full variable domain, with the rest looked up from reference TRBV19 and TRBJ1-5, is DGGITQSPKYLFRKEGQNVTLSCEQNLNHDAMYWYRQDPGQGLRLIYYSQIVNDFQKGDIAEGYSVSREKKESFPLTVTSAQKNPTAFYLCASSFQNQPQHFGDGTRLSIL.

This clonotype showed up many times. The chain carries TRBV19 and TRBJ2-5; 8 bases fit TRBD1. Germline assignment: CDR1 LNHDA and CDR2 SQIVND (reference sequence). V lost 4 bases and J lost 7; bases outside the gene matches: 5. CDR3 length equals 13 residues. The CDR3: CASSTQGAGTQYF. The CDR3 DNA reads as TGTGCCAGTAGTACCCAGGGGGCCGGGACCCAGTACTTC.

By proportion, this clonotype is medium-sized (0.01 to 0.1%). The chain is built from TRBV2 and TRBJ1-2; D is unclear. V lost 0 bases and J lost 8, with 13 bases in between. Germline CDR1 SNHLY, CDR2 FYNNEI. This CDR3 is built from 14 residues. This CDR3 reads CASSEAGRSFGYTF. CDR3 sequence (DNA): TGTGCCAGCAGTGAAGCGGGCAGATCCTTCGGCTACACCTTC.

This chain joins TRBV12-3 or TRBV12-4 and TRBJ1-5, with 7 bases matching TRBD1. The junction had 7 bases not matched to a gene; V was cut back by 7 bases and J by 7 bases. This CDR3 comprises 13 residues. The CDR3 bases are TGTGCCAGCACATGGGCGACAGGGCAGCCCCAGCATTTT. It yields the protein CASTWATGQPQHF.

Of note for this clonotype: No conserved phenylalanine or tryptophan ends this CDR3, so it is likely a read error. This rearrangement joins TRBV11-2 to TRBJ2-7, with 7 bases lining up with TRBD1. CDR3 length: 15 residues. Germline CDR1 and CDR2: SGHAT and FQNNGV. The CDR3 DNA reads as TGTGCCAGCAGCTTGGGACAGCGAAGCTCCCACGAGCAGTACCTC. It encodes CASSLGQRSSHEQYL.

A note on this clonotype: The conserved final phenylalanine or tryptophan is absent from the CDR3, which likely points to a read error. The chain couples TRBV7-2 to TRBJ1-3; no firm D call. Germline-derived CDR1 and CDR2 are SGHTA and FQGNSA. The CDR3 runs 19 residues. Trimming shortened V by 2 bases and J by 2 bases, and 22 bases separated the two germline ends. The CDR3 sequence is CASSLSWRVPVFTGNTIYL. For the CDR3, the DNA is TGTGCCAGCAGCTTATCCTGGCGGGTACCGGTGTTCACTGGAAACACCATATATCTT.